Shown below are 16 T cell receptor beta chains from a single sample sequenced in a study of T-cell memory formation after mild COVID-19. TCRdb re-analysed the 5' RACE reads in MiXCR, keeping a single row per CDR3 protein. Altogether fewer than 550,000 distinct CDR3 sequences are present, around 18% being singletons, with the ten largest covering 8.4%. The material sequenced was PBMCs or a T cell subset sorted from them (not recorded which). The receptors shown here come from an adult woman who had mild COVID-19 (a few samples of this study predate the infection). Cell type and time point are not known.

Only a few counts were recorded for this clonotype. The chain employs TRBV29-1 and TRBJ2-7; D might be TRBD1 (6 bases). The CDR3 is 12 residues long. V lost 8 bases, J lost 6 bases, and 17 bases lay in between. Germline CDR1 SQVTM, CDR2 ANQGSEA. CDR3 protein: CSFLGDTGEQYF. The DNA of the CDR3 is TGCAGCTTCCTGGGGGACACCGGCGAGCAGTACTTC.

The CDR3 here is CASSEETRWGPSNYGYTF. The CDR3 DNA follows: TGTGCCAGCAGTGAAGAAACCAGGTGGGGTCCCTCTAACTATGGCTACACCTTC. The rearrangement joins TRBV6-1 to TRBJ1-2; no clear D. Trimming stripped 1 base from V and 0 bases from J, with 18 bases between. Germline CDR1 is MNHNS and CDR2 is SASEGT. CDR3 length equals 18 residues.

This clonotype was detected only a few times. The chain has TRBV5-1 and TRBJ1-6; tentatively, D is TRBD1 (5 bases). The CDR3 contains 14 residues. Germline V lookup: CDR1 SGHRS, CDR2 YFSETQ. V lost 4 bases and J lost 1, with 6 bases in between. CDR3 DNA sequence: TGCGCCAGCAGCGGGGGTTCCTATAATTCACCCCTCCACTTT. This gives the protein CASSGGSYNSPLHF.

The gene calls are TRBV6-5 and TRBJ1-6; 7 bases align to TRBD1. Germline V gene sequence: CDR1 MNHEY, CDR2 SVGAGI. Trimming took 2 bases from V and 8 from J; bases not matched to a gene: 6. The CDR3 loop spans 15 amino acids. The CDR3 region has the DNA TGTGCCAGCAGTTACCTGGGCAGGGGGTATTCACCCCTCCACTTT. Translated, it gives CASSYLGRGYSPLHF.

This clonotype was seen more than once but under ten times. The chain carries TRBV24-1 and TRBJ2-1; D might be TRBD2 (7 bases). V lost 5 bases, J lost 2 bases, and 9 bases lay in between. The V gene's germline CDR1 is KGHDR and CDR2 SFDVKD. The CDR3 is made up of 14 amino acids. As DNA, the CDR3 is TGTGCCACCAGTGGGGAGGGGGCCTACAATGAGCAGTTCTTC. It encodes CATSGEGAYNEQFF.

This clonotype was counted only a few times. The V gene is TRBV7-9, the J gene TRBJ2-7; possible D gene TRBD1, 5 bases. The CDR3 has 17 amino acids. Germline V lookup: CDR1 SEHNR, CDR2 FQNEAQ (reference sequence). Trimming took 5 bases from V and 8 from J, leaving 28 bases between them. In DNA form, the CDR3 reads TGTGCCAGCAGCGCCAATCAATCAGGGCCAGACACCCTCAAGCAGTACTTC. This sequence encodes CASSANQSGPDTLKQYF.

The table lists this clonotype with a few counts. The chain has TRBV20-1 and TRBJ2-3; D remains ambiguous. Germline assignment: CDR1 DFQATT and CDR2 SNEGSKA (reference sequence). CDR3 length equals 16 residues. V lost 3 bases and J lost 2, with 18 bases in between. The CDR3 is CSASPVGAEYTDTQYF. As DNA, the CDR3 is TGCAGTGCTAGCCCCGTCGGCGCGGAGTACACAGATACGCAGTATTTT.

The chain uses TRBV11-2 and TRBJ2-1, with D tentatively TRBD2 (6 bases). The length of the CDR3 is 15 residues. Germline CDR1 and CDR2: SGHAT and FQNNGV. The V gene lost 3 bases and the J gene lost 12 bases, with 21 bases spanning the gap. The CDR3 is CASSFEGLIALGQFF. DNA of the CDR3: TGTGCCAGCAGCTTCGAGGGACTCATCGCCTTGGGGCAGTTCTTC.

V and J are TRBV12-3 or TRBV12-4 and TRBJ1-3; tentatively, D is TRBD1 (5 bases). V was trimmed by 1 base and J by 4 bases, leaving 5 bases between them. The CDR3 is made up of 13 amino acids. CDR3 sequence: CASSLGQGNTIYF. The CDR3 DNA is TGTGCCAGCAGTTTAGGACAGGGAAACACCATATATTTT.

J is TRBJ1-6 and V is TRBV27; TRBD1 aligns across 7 bases. Germline CDR1 is MNHEY and CDR2 is SMNVEV (reference sequence). The CDR3 contains 15 residues. Trimming removed 6 bases from V and 6 bases from J; junction bases left unmatched: 8. In DNA form, the CDR3 reads TGTGCCAGCAGCACCCGCGGACAGGCTAATTCACCCCTCCACTTT. The encoded protein is CASSTRGQANSPLHF.

A remark on this clonotype: One end of the junction fails to match germline, which may point to a read error. The chain carries TRBV19 and TRBJ2-2; maybe TRBD2 (7 bases). Germline V gene data show CDR1 as LNHDA and CDR2 as SQIVND (reference sequence). This CDR3 has 17 amino acids. The CDR3 loop is CASSSGPFGGGTVELFF. In DNA form, the CDR3 reads TGTGCCAGTAGTTCGGGCCCTTTTGGGGGGGGCACCGTGGAGCTGTTTTTT.

The V gene is TRBV30, the J gene TRBJ2-1, with 11 bases that match TRBD2. The CDR3 totals 15 residues. Per the germline V gene, CDR1 is GTSNPN and CDR2 is SVGIG (reference sequence). The V segment lost 2 bases and the J segment 4 bases; nucleotides outside the gene matches: 4. The CDR3, as DNA: TGTGCCTGGAGTATAGCGGGGGGGGCTTACAATGAGCAGTTCTTC. Its protein product is CAWSIAGGAYNEQFF. The variable domain in full, with the rest retrieved from reference TRBV30 and TRBJ2-1, is SQTIHQWPATLVQPVGSPLSLECTVEGTSNPNLYWYRQAAGRGLQLLFYSVGIGQISSEVPQNLSASRPQDRQFILSSKKLLLSDSGFYLCAWSIAGGAYNEQFFGPGTRLTVL.

The V call is TRBV7-9, the J call TRBJ2-3; 12 bases are shared with TRBD2. The CDR3 loop spans 17 amino acids. Germline V gene sequence: CDR1 SEHNR, CDR2 FQNEAQ (reference sequence). Trimming at V came to 5 bases and at J to 2 bases, leaving 8 bases not matched to a gene. The CDR3, as DNA: TGTGCCAGCAGCGGTCGGACTAGCGGGGACCTCACAGATACGCAGTATTTT. Translated: CASSGRTSGDLTDTQYF.

This clonotype was found a few times. The rearrangement uses TRBV5-1 and TRBJ2-7; the D is unclear. The CDR3 covers 13 residues. Trimming removed 0 bases from V and 5 bases from J, with 9 bases in between. CDR1 and CDR2 from the germline V gene are SGHRS and YFSETQ. This CDR3 is CASSLDTLNEQYF. The CDR3 nucleotides read TGCGCCAGCAGCTTGGACACCTTGAACGAGCAGTACTTC.

This chain uses TRBV29-1 with TRBJ1-1; D is ambiguous. Germline lookup yields CDR1 SQVTM and CDR2 ANQGSEA. This CDR3 has 13 residues. Trimming shortened V by 4 bases and J by 5 bases, and 14 bases separated the two germline ends. CDR3 sequence (DNA): TGCAGCGTTGTAGTAGGGAGGGATACTGAAGCTTTCTTT. Translated: CSVVVGRDTEAFF.

J is TRBJ2-3 and V is TRBV20-1; 7 bases map to TRBD2. With 3 bases clipped from V and 0 bases from J, the junction kept 9 bases outside the gene matches. Germline V gene sequence: CDR1 DFQATT, CDR2 SNEGSKA (reference sequence). CDR3 length: 16 residues. This CDR3 reads CSASDPASGSTDTQYF. As DNA, the CDR3 is TGCAGTGCTAGTGATCCGGCTAGCGGTAGCACAGATACGCAGTATTTT.